This TCR beta chain is drawn from a study of T cell repertoires in cytomegalovirus infection. Study summary: Public TCR beta signature analysis indicated the presence of both CMV infection and matching HLA type. Study observations and caveats: Using cumulative public TCR beta family frequency, the authors identified those who carried CMV together with the relevant HLA. The ex vivo response was dominated by HLA-C-restricted CMV-specific TCR beta clonotypes.

After removal of 2 bases from V and 3 bases from J, the junction contained 8 bases not matched to a gene. CDR3 length: 17 amino acids. Germline V CDR1 and CDR2: SGHAT, FQNNGV. This clonotype was counted only a few times. Its cognate antigen is unknown. Each CDR3 protein is one row after TCRdb ran MiXCR on the reads. The table shows some 680,000 distinct CDR3 sequences, with about a third occurring only once. The source material was PBMCs. The receptor was isolated from a human donor in good health (CMV status not recorded). Some clones in this sample may be carry-over from other donors' samples. The chain combines TRBV11-2 with TRBJ2-2, with TRBD1 identical over 8 bases. DNA of the CDR3: TGTGCCAGCAGCTTACTGACAGGGGTCGGGGACACCGGGGAGCTGTTTTTT. The encoded protein is CASSLLTGVGDTGELFF.